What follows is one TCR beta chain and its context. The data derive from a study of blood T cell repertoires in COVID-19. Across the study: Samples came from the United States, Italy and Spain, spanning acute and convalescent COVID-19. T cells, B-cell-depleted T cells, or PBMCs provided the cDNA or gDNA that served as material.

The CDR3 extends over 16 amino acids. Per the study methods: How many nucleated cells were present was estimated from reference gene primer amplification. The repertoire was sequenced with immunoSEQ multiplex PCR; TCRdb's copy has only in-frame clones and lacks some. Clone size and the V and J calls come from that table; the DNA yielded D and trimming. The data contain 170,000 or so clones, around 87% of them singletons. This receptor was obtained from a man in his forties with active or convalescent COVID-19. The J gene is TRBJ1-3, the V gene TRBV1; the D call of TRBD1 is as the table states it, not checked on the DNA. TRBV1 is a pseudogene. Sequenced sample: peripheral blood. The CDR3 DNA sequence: TGCACCAGCAGCCCGAACAACAGGGTCTCTGGAAACACCATATATTTT. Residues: CTSSPNNRVSGNTIYF.